This T cell receptor beta chain was captured in a study of early T cells in non-severe SARS-CoV-2 infection. Individual cDNA molecules carried attached unique molecular identifiers. One entry per CDR3 protein results from TCRdb running MiXCR on the 5' RACE reads. The sample consists of approximately 90,000 distinct CDR3 sequences, roughly 15% of them appearing once. Germline CDR1 SGHDT, CDR2 YYEEEE. Trimming pared 0 bases from V and 8 bases from J, leaving 15 bases between. The CDR3 spans 15 residues. This clonotype was seen a handful of times. The starting material was whole blood, obtained at baseline. The chain carries TRBV5-6 and TRBJ2-4, with D hard to call. The TCR comes from an adult who was a healthcare worker with PCR-confirmed SARS-CoV-2 infection or an uninfected control (not recorded which). The CDR3 DNA follows: TGTGCCAGCAGCTTGGTTCGGGTGAGTCCGGACATTCAGTACTTC. This translates into CASSLVRVSPDIQYF.